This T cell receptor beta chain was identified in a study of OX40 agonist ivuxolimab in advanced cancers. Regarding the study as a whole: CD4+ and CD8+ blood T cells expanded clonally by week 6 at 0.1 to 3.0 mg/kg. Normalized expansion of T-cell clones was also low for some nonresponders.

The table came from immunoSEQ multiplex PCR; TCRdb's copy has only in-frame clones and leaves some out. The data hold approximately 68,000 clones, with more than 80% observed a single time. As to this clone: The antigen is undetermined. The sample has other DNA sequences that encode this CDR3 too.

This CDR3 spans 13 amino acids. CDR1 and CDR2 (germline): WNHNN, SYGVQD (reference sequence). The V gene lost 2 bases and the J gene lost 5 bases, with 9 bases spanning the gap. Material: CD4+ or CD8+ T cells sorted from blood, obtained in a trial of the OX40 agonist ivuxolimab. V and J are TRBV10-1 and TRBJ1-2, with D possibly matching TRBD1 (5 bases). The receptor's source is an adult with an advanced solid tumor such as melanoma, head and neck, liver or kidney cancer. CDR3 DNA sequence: TGCGCCAGCAGTGAGGCAGGGTCGTATGGCTACACCTTC. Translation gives CASSEAGSYGYTF.